One sample yielded the 21 T cell receptor beta chains listed below, sequenced in a study of vaccination effects on CD4 cells after COVID-19. Sequencing followed a ViraFEST assay step that expanded antigen-specific CD4+ T cells with viral peptide pools. A 10-day culture period preceded the isolation of CD4+ T cells. BNT162b2 vaccine or mRNA-1273 vaccine was given to participants in two doses. Produced via immunoSEQ multiplex PCR; TCRdb's table is partial and in-frame only. The sample records 25,000 to 40,000 clones, 82% being singletons. Which antigens these TCRs recognize remains unknown. This sample comprised CD4+ T cells from PBMCs cultured with HCoV-NL63 spike peptides, obtained after COVID-19 vaccination. Receptor source: a human donor who received a COVID-19 vaccine. Some clones in this sample may be carry-over from other donors' samples.

The chain has TRBV6-5 and TRBJ1-6; D unresolved. Germline V gives CDR1 MNHEY, CDR2 SVGAGI. This CDR3 has 15 residues. V lost 0 bases, J lost 3 bases, and 6 bases lay in between. CDR3 bases: TGTGCCAGCAGTTACTCCAGGAACTATAATTCACCCCTCCACTTT. Translated: CASSYSRNYNSPLHF.

This clone has more than one count but fewer than ten. The chain is built from TRBV28 and TRBJ1-6, with D uncertain. The CDR3 covers 14 residues. Trimming cost V 8 bases and J 7 bases, with 15 bases left between them. Germline assignment: CDR1 MDHEN and CDR2 SYDVKM. CDR3 sequence: CASLTRELNSPLHF. CDR3 DNA: TGTGCCAGCTTAACGAGAGAGTTAAATTCACCCCTCCACTTT.

The chain recombines TRBV10-3 with TRBJ1-5, with D possibly being TRBD1 (5 bases). This CDR3 has 15 residues. With 11 bases removed from V and 4 bases from J, the gap between germline ends came to 21 bases. The germline V gene encodes CDR1 ENHRY and CDR2 SYGVKD. The CDR3 DNA is TGTGCCCCCAGAGCGCGGGCAGGGAGGAATCAGCCCCAGCATTTT. This gives the protein CAPRARAGRNQPQHF.

The V and J genes are TRBV19 and TRBJ2-2; 11 bases are a match to TRBD2. The CDR3 is made up of 15 amino acids. Germline-derived CDR1 and CDR2 are LNHDA and SQIVND (reference sequence). The V gene end was trimmed by 7 bases and the J gene end by 4 bases; junction bases not matched to a gene: 5. The CDR3 loop is CASKISGGGTGELFF. Written as DNA, the CDR3 is TGTGCCAGTAAGATTAGCGGGGGGGGCACCGGGGAGCTGTTTTTT. Full variable domain (rest looked up from reference TRBV19 and TRBJ2-2): DGGITQSPKYLFRKEGQNVTLSCEQNLNHDAMYWYRQDPGQGLRLIYYSQIVNDFQKGDIAEGYSVSREKKESFPLTVTSAQKNPTAFYLCASKISGGGTGELFFGEGSRLTVL.

The rearrangement uses TRBV28 and TRBJ1-2; D not resolved. Germline lookup yields CDR1 MDHEN and CDR2 SYDVKM. The CDR3 is 18 amino acids. V lost 4 bases and J lost 3, with 24 bases in between. CDR3 region: CASSSLLQNQPSYYGYTF. The CDR3 bases are TGTGCCAGCAGTTCCTTACTTCAGAACCAACCCTCTTACTATGGCTACACCTTC.

This clone was seen a handful of times. The chain combines TRBV2 with TRBJ2-7; 10 nucleotides match TRBD2. V was clipped by 8 bases and J by 2 bases; unmatched bases: 3. Germline V gene data show CDR1 as SNHLY and CDR2 as FYNNEI. The CDR3 covers 13 residues. This CDR3 is CASRTSGTYEQYV. CDR3 in DNA: TGTGCCAGCCGGACTAGCGGAACCTACGAGCAGTACGTC.

The V gene is TRBV21-1, the J gene TRBJ2-6; the table names TRBD2, a call not compared with the DNA. TRBV21-1 is assigned pseudogene status. The CDR3 runs 16 residues. In DNA form, the CDR3 reads TGTGCCAGCAGCAAAGGGGGGGGTTCTGGGGCCAACGTCCTGACTTTC. Its protein is CASSKGGGSGANVLTF.

CDR3 sequence: CASRRLAGGTQYF. The CDR3 nucleotides read TGTGCCAGCAGACGACTAGCGGGGGGGACCCAGTACTTC. The rearrangement links TRBV7-2 to TRBJ2-5, with 13 nucleotides matching TRBD2. J was trimmed by 7 bases and V by 6 bases; bases with no gene match: 2. This CDR3 region has 13 residues. Germline V gene data show CDR1 as SGHTA and CDR2 as FQGNSA.

The chain combines TRBV7-9 with TRBJ2-4; 8 bases agree with TRBD1. Unmatched junction bases numbered 6, after V lost 3 bases and J lost 8 bases. The CDR3 runs 14 residues. Germline V gene sequence: CDR1 SEHNR, CDR2 FQNEAQ (reference sequence). In nucleotides, the CDR3 is TGTGCCAGCAGCTTTGGGCAGGGGGCGGACATTCAGTACTTC. Protein: CASSFGQGADIQYF.

V gene TRBV18 combines with J gene TRBJ2-7; weak D call: TRBD2 (5 bases). The CDR3 is 14 residues long. The V gene's germline CDR1 is KGHSH and CDR2 LQKENI. Between the trimmed V and J ends, which lost 2 bases and 2 bases, there was a span of 10 bases. In DNA form, the CDR3 reads TGTGCCAGCTCACCAGGCGGGTTTACCTACGAGCAGTACGTC. It is translated as CASSPGGFTYEQYV.

This clone was recorded once. The chain joins TRBV7-9 to TRBJ1-1, with D perhaps matching TRBD1 (5 bases). Trimming took 3 bases from V and 4 from J, leaving 12 bases between them. CDR3 length equals 14 residues. Germline V gene data show CDR1 as SEHNR and CDR2 as FQNEAQ (reference sequence). CDR3 sequence: CASSLGTAGTEAFF. Written as DNA, the CDR3 is TGTGCCAGCAGCTTGGGGACGGCTGGCACTGAAGCTTTCTTT.

The rearrangement uses TRBV3-1 (or the pseudogene TRBV3-2) and TRBJ2-2, with D possibly being TRBD1 or TRBD2 (6 bases each). V was clipped by 0 bases and J by 5 bases, with 13 bases between them. The germline V gene has CDR1 LGHDT and CDR2 YNNKEL (reference sequence). This CDR3 has 16 residues. The CDR3 sequence: CASSQDSRGHTGELFF. CDR3 DNA sequence: TGTGCCAGCAGCCAAGACTCTCGGGGGCATACCGGGGAGCTGTTTTTT.

The V gene is TRBV5-4, the J gene TRBJ2-3; tentatively, D is TRBD2 (5 bases). Germline lookup yields CDR1 SGHNT and CDR2 YYREEE (reference sequence). V shed 3 bases and J shed 1 base, with 12 bases lying between them. The CDR3 runs to 15 residues. CDR3 sequence reads: CASSSEHGGTDTQYF. CDR3 sequence (DNA): TGTGCCAGCAGCTCCGAACACGGGGGCACAGATACGCAGTATTTT.

The rearrangement uses TRBV6-2 or TRBV6-3 and TRBJ2-1; D remains ambiguous. This CDR3 region has 14 residues. CDR1 and CDR2 (germline): MNHEY, SVGEGT. V lost 4 bases to trimming and J lost 0 bases, with 7 bases between them. The CDR3 protein is CASSSGNSYNEQFF. The CDR3 coding sequence is TGTGCCAGCAGTTCCGGTAACTCCTACAATGAGCAGTTCTTC.

The genes are TRBV6-5 and TRBJ1-6; D is ambiguous. The CDR3 consists of 15 residues. The V gene lost 6 bases and the J gene lost 0 bases, with 9 bases spanning the gap. CDR1 is MNHEY, CDR2 SVGAGI, per germline. CDR3 sequence reads: CASRHSGSYNSPLHF. CDR3 coding DNA: TGTGCCAGCAGACACAGCGGCTCCTATAATTCACCCCTCCACTTT.

The V call is TRBV3-1 (or the pseudogene TRBV3-2), the J call TRBJ2-5, with 7 bases aligning to TRBD1. Germline assignment: CDR1 LGHDT and CDR2 YNNKEL (reference sequence). J lost 5 bases, V lost 4 bases, and 7 bases had no gene match. This CDR3 comprises 14 residues. Written as DNA, the CDR3 is TGTGCCAGCAGCCGGGACAGACAGGCGGAGACCCAGTACTTC. Translating gives CASSRDRQAETQYF.

This clone came up a few times. The rearrangement uses TRBV5-1 and TRBJ1-1, with TRBD1 matching over 12 bases. This CDR3 comprises 15 residues. Per the germline V gene, CDR1 is SGHRS and CDR2 is YFSETQ. V trimming: 4 bases; J trimming: 4 bases; junction bases outside the gene matches: 5. The CDR3 spells CASSPGTGGVTEAFF. The CDR3 DNA sequence: TGCGCCAGCAGCCCCGGGACAGGGGGCGTCACTGAAGCTTTCTTT.

The V gene is TRBV15, the J gene TRBJ2-7; possibly TRBD1 or TRBD2 for D (6 bases each). V shed 1 base and J shed 4 bases, with 11 bases lying between them. The germline V gene has CDR1 LNHNV and CDR2 YYDKDF (reference sequence). This CDR3 spans 14 amino acids. CDR3 loop: CATSRGGTTYEQYV. Here the CDR3 DNA reads TGTGCCACCAGCAGAGGCGGGACAACGTACGAGCAGTACGTC.

The gene calls are TRBV20-1 and TRBJ2-1; 9 bases are a match to TRBD2. V trimming: 3 bases; J trimming: 2 bases; junction bases outside the gene matches: 2. CDR1 and CDR2 from the germline V gene are DFQATT and SNEGSKA (reference sequence). The CDR3 loop spans 14 amino acids. The CDR3 DNA sequence: TGCAGTGCTAGTATAGCGGGGGCCTACAATGAGCAGTTCTTC. Translated: CSASIAGAYNEQFF.

In nucleotides, the CDR3 is TGTGCCAGCAGCTTAGTAGGTCAACTAGCCAAAAACATTCAGTACTTC. Its protein product is CASSLVGQLAKNIQYF. This chain connects TRBV11-2 to TRBJ2-4; no firm D call. Trimming took 1 base from V and 0 from J, leaving 10 bases between them. The CDR3 covers 16 residues. Germline V gene data show CDR1 as SGHAT and CDR2 as FQNNGV. The variable domain in full, completed from reference TRBV11-2 and TRBJ2-4, reads EAGVAQSPRYKIIEKRQSVAFWCNPISGHATLYWYQQILGQGPKLLIQFQNNGVVDDSQLPKDRFSAERLKGVDSTLKIQPAKLEDSAVYLCASSLVGQLAKNIQYFGAGTRLSVL.

J is TRBJ2-5 and V is TRBV4-2; D assignment may be TRBD1 or TRBD2 (5 bases each). CDR3 size: 17 residues. V was trimmed by 1 base and J by 2 bases, leaving 17 bases between them. CDR1 is LGHNA, CDR2 YNFKEQ, per germline. This chain's CDR3 is CASSQGTARGPQETQYF. For the CDR3, the DNA is TGTGCCAGCAGCCAAGGAACAGCGAGGGGCCCGCAAGAGACCCAGTACTTC.